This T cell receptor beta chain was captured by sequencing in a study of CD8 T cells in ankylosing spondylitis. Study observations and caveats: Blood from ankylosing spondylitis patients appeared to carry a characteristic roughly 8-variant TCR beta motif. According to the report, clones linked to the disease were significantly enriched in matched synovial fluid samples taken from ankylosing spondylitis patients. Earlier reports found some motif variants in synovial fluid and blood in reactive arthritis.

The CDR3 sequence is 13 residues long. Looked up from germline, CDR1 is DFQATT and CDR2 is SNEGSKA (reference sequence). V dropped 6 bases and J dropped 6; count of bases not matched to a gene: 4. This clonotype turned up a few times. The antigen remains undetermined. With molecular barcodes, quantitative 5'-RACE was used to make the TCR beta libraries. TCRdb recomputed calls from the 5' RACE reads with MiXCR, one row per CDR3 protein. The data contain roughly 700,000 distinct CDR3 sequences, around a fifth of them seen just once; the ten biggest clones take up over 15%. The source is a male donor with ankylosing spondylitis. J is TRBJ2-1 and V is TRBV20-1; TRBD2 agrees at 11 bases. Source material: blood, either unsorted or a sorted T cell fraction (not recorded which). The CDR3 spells CSAAGLAANEQFF. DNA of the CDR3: TGCAGTGCCGCGGGACTAGCGGCCAATGAGCAGTTCTTC.